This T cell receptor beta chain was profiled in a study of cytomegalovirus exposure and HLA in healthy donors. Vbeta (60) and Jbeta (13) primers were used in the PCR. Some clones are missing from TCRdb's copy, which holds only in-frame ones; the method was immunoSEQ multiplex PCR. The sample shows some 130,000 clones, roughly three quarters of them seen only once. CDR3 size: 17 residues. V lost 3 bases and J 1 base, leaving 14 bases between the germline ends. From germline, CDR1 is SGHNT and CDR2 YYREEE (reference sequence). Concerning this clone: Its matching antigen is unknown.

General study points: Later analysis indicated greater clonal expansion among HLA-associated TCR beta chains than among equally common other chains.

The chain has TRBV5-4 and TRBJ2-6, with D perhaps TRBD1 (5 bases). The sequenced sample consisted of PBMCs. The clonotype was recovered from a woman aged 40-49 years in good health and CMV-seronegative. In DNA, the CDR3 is TGTGCCAGCAGCTCTCCCGCTCAGGGATCTGGGGCCAACGTCCTGACTTTC. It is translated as CASSSPAQGSGANVLTF.